The T cell receptor (beta chain) under discussion was sequenced for a study of metastatic and nonmetastatic thyroid tumors. Study as a whole: Across peripheral blood and tumor or nodule tissue samples taken from malignant and benign thyroid patients, the repertoires were compared with one another. Findings and limits, study-wide: Versus benign nodules, malignant thyroid tumors reportedly had significantly higher TCR beta diversity, in blood and tumor.

The CDR3 extends over 16 amino acids. The V end was cut by 5 bases, the J end by 0 bases, with 14 bases between. Per germline, CDR1 MNHEY and CDR2 SVGAGI. Using MiXCR, TCRdb re-called clones from the PCR reads. The sample holds approximately 13,000 clones, about 25% seen once. Details on this clone: Its antigen is as yet unknown.

Until they underwent thyroid surgery, no patient had received any treatment. Sequencing used blood. The clonotype comes from a male donor with papillary thyroid cancer or a benign thyroid nodule (not recorded which). Some clones in this sample may be carry-over from other donors' samples. The chain carries TRBV6-5 and TRBJ2-1; D not certain. The CDR3: CASSLARRSSYNEQFF. CDR3 sequence (DNA): TGTGCCAGCAGTCTCGCCCGTCGTAGCTCCTACAATGAGCAGTTCTTC.